These 5 T cell receptor beta chains were all obtained from the same sample, sequenced in a study of T cells in Graves' hyperthyroidism and ophthalmopathy. TCR beta CDR3 regions were amplified from RNA. Carried out on the TCR CDR3, a first-round RT-PCR used the HTBI primer set. Each CDR3 protein gets one entry after TCRdb re-called the multiplex PCR reads with MiXCR. The sample lists around 350,000 distinct CDR3 sequences, approximately 13% occurring once. Material for sequencing was blood. The receptors come from a woman between 18 and 29 years old with Graves' hyperthyroidism.

This chain connects TRBV30 to TRBJ2-1, with D perhaps being TRBD1 or TRBD2 (5 bases each). The CDR3 sequence is 15 residues long. The V and J ends lost 1 base and 0 bases respectively, with 10 bases between them. In germline, CDR1 is GTSNPN, CDR2 SVGIG (reference sequence). The CDR3, as DNA: TGTGCCTGGAGTGGAGGGGACCGCTCCTACAATGAGCAGTTCTTC. This translates into CAWSGGDRSYNEQFF.

At least ten counts were recorded for this clonotype. This sequence joins TRBV6-2 or TRBV6-3 and TRBJ2-1; D gene uncertain. The germline gives CDR1 MNHEY, CDR2 SVGEGT. This CDR3 spans 14 amino acids. V shed 6 bases and J shed 7 bases, with 16 bases lying between them. Here the CDR3 DNA reads TGTGCCAGCAGCCACGGCCCTCCTCCTAATGAGCAGTTCTTC. Residues: CASSHGPPPNEQFF.

The J gene is TRBJ2-5, the V gene TRBV6-2 or TRBV6-3; 12 bases match TRBD1. The CDR3 has 13 amino acids. Looked up from germline, CDR1 is MNHEY and CDR2 is SVGEGT. V was clipped by 6 bases and J by 10 bases; unmatched bases: 6. CDR3 coding DNA: TGTGCCAGCAGCACCGGGACAGGGGGCGACCAGTACTTC. It encodes CASSTGTGGDQYF.

The chain couples TRBV27 to TRBJ2-7, with a weak D call TRBD1 (5 bases). V was shortened by 5 bases and J by 1 base, with 15 bases between the two germline ends. The CDR3 runs 15 residues. The germline CDR1 and CDR2 sequences are MNHEY and SMNVEV (reference sequence). DNA for the CDR3: TGTGCCAGCAGTCCGGACATTTCCCGATCCTACGAGCAGTACGTC. It codes for CASSPDISRSYEQYV.

This clonotype was seen at least ten times. The chain couples TRBV12-3 or TRBV12-4 to TRBJ1-4; D unclear. V was clipped by 3 bases and J by 12 bases, with 11 bases between them. CDR3 length equals 12 residues. CDR3 amino acids: CASSLGGPELFF. The CDR3 coding sequence is TGTGCCAGCAGTTTGGGTGGACCAGAACTGTTTTTT.